Listed below are T cell receptor beta chains from one sample, sequenced in a study of T cell changes during pregnancy in multiple sclerosis. Data came from immunoSEQ multiplex PCR; TCRdb stores just in-frame clones and leaves some out. Altogether roughly 97,000 clones are present, less than 95% being singletons, with the ten largest covering 0.7% to 0.9%. This material consisted of peripheral blood, taken in the second trimester of pregnancy. These receptors all come from a female donor in good health, enrolled as a control in a pregnancy study. Each CDR3 is given with its conserved first and last residue. A D gene is named only where the DNA matches it firmly. Rows give clone size only sometimes, using once, few, many, or a class for an expanded clone.

TRBV9	TRBJ2-3	TRBD1	-	17	TGTGCCAGCAGCCCCTACCGGGGACAGGGGGGCACAGATACGCAGTATTTT	CASSPYRGQGGTDTQYF
TRBV28	TRBJ2-6	-	-	15	TGTGCCAGCAGTTTGCAGGGATCTGGGGCCAACGTCCTGACTTTC	CASSLQGSGANVLTF
TRBV28	TRBJ1-2	-	-	15	TGTGCCAGCAGATCCTCCCCGACAGGATATTATGGCTACACCTTC	CASRSSPTGYYGYTF
TRBV27	TRBJ1-3	TRBD1	-	15	TGTGCCAGCAGTCCCCAGGGGGGCTCTGGAAACACCATATATTTT	CASSPQGGSGNTIYF
TRBV4-2	TRBJ2-5	TRBD2	-	17	TGTGCCAGCAGCCAGCTGGACGGGCTAGCGGACCAAGAGACCCAGTACTTC	CASSQLDGLADQETQYF
TRBV27	TRBJ1-1	TRBD1	-	15	TGTGCCAGCAGTCCCCAGACAGGGGTGAACACTGAAGCTTTCTTT	CASSPQTGVNTEAFF
TRBV9	TRBJ1-2	TRBD1	once	18	TGTGCCAGCAGCGTAGGACAAGACAGGGGTGTCAGGAACTATGGCTACACCTTC	CASSVGQDRGVRNYGYTF
TRBV7-9	TRBJ1-1	-	-	14	TGTGCCAGCAGCTTAAATTTACAGAACACTGAAGCTTTCTTT	CASSLNLQNTEAFF
TRBV7-9	TRBJ2-7	TRBD1	-	15	TGTGCCAGCAGCGCACCGGGACAGGGGATTTACGAGCAGTACTTC	CASSAPGQGIYEQYF
TRBV9	TRBJ2-7	-	once	13	TGTGCCAGCAGCGTAGGACAGAGCTACGAGCAGTACTTC	CASSVGQSYEQYF
TRBV19	TRBJ2-5	TRBD1	-	15	TGTGCCAGTAGCGCGGACAGGGGGAGAGGAAAGACCCAGTACTTC	CASSADRGRGKTQYF
TRBV9	TRBJ2-7	-	-	12	TGTGCCAGCAGCCCGGAGGGCCACGAGCAGTACTTC	CASSPEGHEQYF
TRBV4-1	TRBJ1-1	TRBD1	-	14	TGCGCCAGCAGCCCACGACAGGGGTACACTGAAGCTTTCTTT	CASSPRQGYTEAFF
TRBV19	TRBJ1-1	TRBD1	-	15	TGTGCCGTTATGTTACAGGGGACGATGAACACTGAAGCTTTCTTT	CAVMLQGTMNTEAFF
TRBV14	TRBJ2-7	-	-	15	TGTGCCAGCAGCCAAGCCGGCAGGCCCTCCTACGAGCAGTACTTC	CASSQAGRPSYEQYF
TRBV4-1	TRBJ1-4	-	-	15	TGCGCCAGCAGCAACTCCGGGACATTTGCTGAAAAACTGTTTTTT	CASSNSGTFAEKLFF
TRBV7-9	TRBJ2-3	-	-	16	TGTGCCAGCAGCTTAGGGGCGAATGGTAACACAGATACGCAGTATTTT	CASSLGANGNTDTQYF
TRBV7-9	TRBJ2-1	TRBD2	-	14	TGTGCCAGCAGCTTAGTTAGCGGGAGAATGAATCAGTTCTTC	CASSLVSGRMNQFF
TRBV28	TRBJ1-4	-	-	14	TGTGCCAGCAGCTTCGGGGGGCGGGGCAAAAAACTGTTTTTT	CASSFGGRGKKLFF
TRBV6-1	TRBJ1-1	-	-	15	TGTGCCAGCAGCGCCGGGAGGGGGAGGATCACTGAAGCTTTCTTT	CASSAGRGRITEAFF
TRBV11-3	TRBJ2-3	TRBD1	-	14	TGTGCCAGCAGCTTCGGACAGGGACCAGATACGCAGTATTTT	CASSFGQGPDTQYF
TRBV27	TRBJ1-1	TRBD1	-	17	TGTGCCAGCAGTTCGACCACAGGGGTCCGGGCGAACACTGAAGCTTTCTTT	CASSSTTGVRANTEAFF
TRBV5-6	TRBJ2-1	-	-	13	TGTGCCAGCAGCCTGGGGGCCACCAGTGAGCAGTTCTTC	CASSLGATSEQFF
TRBV6-5	TRBJ1-3	TRBD1	once	14	TGTGCCAGCAGTTACTCGGGACAGAGAAACACCATATATTTT	CASSYSGQRNTIYF
TRBV19	TRBJ2-1	-	-	13	TGTGCCAGTAGTCCCCAGGAAAACAATGAGCAGTTCTTC	CASSPQENNEQFF
TRBV7-9	TRBJ1-2	-	-	13	TGTGCCAGCAGCTCAGGGAAACTATATGGCTACACCTTC	CASSSGKLYGYTF